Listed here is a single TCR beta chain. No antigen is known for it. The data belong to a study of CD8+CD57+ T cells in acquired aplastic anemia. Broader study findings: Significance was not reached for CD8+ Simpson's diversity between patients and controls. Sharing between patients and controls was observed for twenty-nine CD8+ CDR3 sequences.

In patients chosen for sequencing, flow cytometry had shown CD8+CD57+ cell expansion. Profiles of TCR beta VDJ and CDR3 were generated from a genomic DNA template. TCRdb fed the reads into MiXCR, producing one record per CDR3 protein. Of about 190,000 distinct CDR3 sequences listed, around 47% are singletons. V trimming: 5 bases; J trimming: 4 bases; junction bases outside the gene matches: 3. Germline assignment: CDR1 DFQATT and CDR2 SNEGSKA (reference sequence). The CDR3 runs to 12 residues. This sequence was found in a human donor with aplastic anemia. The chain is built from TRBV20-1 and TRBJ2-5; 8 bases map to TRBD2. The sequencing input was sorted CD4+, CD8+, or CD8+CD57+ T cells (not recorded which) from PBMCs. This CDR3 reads CSAAGGRETQYF. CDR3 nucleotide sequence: TGCAGTGCTGCGGGGGGCAGAGAGACCCAGTACTTC.